This entry features one T cell receptor beta chain sequence. The target antigen is unknown. This sample was taken from a study of T cell responses to AZD1222 COVID-19 vaccine. Study-level points and caveats: The sample set comprised mostly white British donors with more females, and clonal diversity was possibly underestimated. The CD4 TCRs associated with vaccination extended across spike and predominated at 160-218 and 743-854.

Looked up from germline, CDR1 is KGHSH and CDR2 is LQKENI. The CDR3 consists of 15 residues. V was clipped by 2 bases and J by 5 bases, with 10 bases between them. The repertoire was sequenced with immunoSEQ multiplex PCR; TCRdb's copy has only in-frame clones and lacks some. Of 100,000 to 150,000 clones in the sample, 90% are singletons; the top ten hold 6.9%. This receptor was obtained from an adult in good health. This specimen consisted of peripheral blood, obtained on day 0 of AZD1222 vaccination. The chain carries TRBV18 and TRBJ1-6; tentatively, D is TRBD1 (5 bases). The CDR3 here is CASSPWQGNNSPLHF. CDR3 DNA: TGTGCCAGCTCACCATGGCAGGGAAATAATTCACCCCTCCACTTT.